This TCR beta chain was sequenced for a study of blood T cell repertoires in COVID-19. In the study overall: Acute and convalescent COVID-19 samples came from the United States, Italy and Spain. Nucleic acid was either cDNA or gDNA, and it came from T cells, B-cell-depleted T cells, or PBMCs.

This clone was counted once. Enrolled during active infection, Seattle patients were then followed longitudinally. Authors' data handling: The authors estimated nucleated cell counts from reference gene primer amplification. Libraries were prepared by immunoSEQ multiplex PCR; TCRdb keeps only in-frame clonotypes and omits some of them. V, J and clone size reflect that table, while D and trimming were determined from the DNA. The data hold over 200,000 clones, with approximately 90% observed a single time. This TCR was sampled from a man between 60 and 75 years old with COVID-19, enrolled during active disease. The sample comprised peripheral blood.

DNA for the CDR3: TGTGCCAGCAGATATGGGACAGGAGAGGATACGCAGTATTTT. Protein product: CASRYGTGEDTQYF. J is TRBJ2-3 and V is TRBV9; 8 bases map to TRBD1. Germline V gives CDR1 SGDLS, CDR2 YYNGEE. J gave up 6 bases and V 5 bases, and 8 bases lay outside the gene matches. The CDR3 is made up of 14 amino acids. The complete variable domain, with remaining parts taken from reference TRBV9 and TRBJ2-3, reads DSGVTQTPKHLITATGQRVTLRCSPRSGDLSVYWYQQSLDQGLQFLIQYYNGEERAKGNILERFSAQQFPDLHSELNLSSLELGDSALYFCASRYGTGEDTQYFGPGTRLTVL.